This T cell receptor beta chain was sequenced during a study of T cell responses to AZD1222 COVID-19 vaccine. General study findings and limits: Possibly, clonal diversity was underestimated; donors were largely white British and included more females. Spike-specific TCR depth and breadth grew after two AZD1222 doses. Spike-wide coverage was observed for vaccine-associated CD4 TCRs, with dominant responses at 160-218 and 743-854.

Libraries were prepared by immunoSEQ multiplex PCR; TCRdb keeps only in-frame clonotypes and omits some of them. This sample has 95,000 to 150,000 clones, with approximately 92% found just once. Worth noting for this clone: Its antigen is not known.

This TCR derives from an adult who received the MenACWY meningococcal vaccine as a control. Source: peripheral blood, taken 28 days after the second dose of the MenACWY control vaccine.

CDR3 DNA sequence: TGTGCCAGCAGTTCCCAGCGGGGGGTCACAGATACGCAGTATTTT. The encoded protein is CASSSQRGVTDTQYF. The gene calls are TRBV28 and TRBJ2-3; TRBD2 matches 9 bases. This CDR3 is 15 amino acids long. Per germline, CDR1 MDHEN and CDR2 SYDVKM. V gave up 4 bases and J gave up 2 bases; unmatched junction bases: 4.